These 12 T cell receptor beta chains came from one sample sequenced in a study of shared clonotypes between healthy human individuals. Positively selected for CCR7, the CD45RO-negative cells used as naive CD8 cells excluded terminally differentiated effector memory CD45RA+ cells. Clones were sequenced by immunoSEQ multiplex PCR, and TCRdb holds only the in-frame ones, with some missing. Among about 800,000 clones listed, just over 95% were seen once. Specimen: naive CD8+ T cells sorted from blood. The receptor source for this set is a man aged 25 to 45 in good health.

This clone was counted a few times. The V and J genes are TRBV29-1 and TRBJ1-1; D unresolved. The germline V and J ends were trimmed by 7 bases and 0 bases, with 6 bases remaining between them. The CDR3 consists of 11 residues. Germline CDR1 and CDR2: SQVTM and ANQGSEA. The CDR3 nucleotides are TGCAGCGCCGAGATGAACACTGAAGCTTTCTTT. This gives the protein CSAEMNTEAFF.

The rearrangement uses TRBV11-3 and TRBJ2-5; the D call may be TRBD1 or TRBD2 (5 bases each). Trimming cost V 5 bases and J 5 bases, with 18 bases left between them. This CDR3 is built from 15 residues. The germline V gene encodes CDR1 SGHNT and CDR2 YENEEA. This CDR3 reads CASSQRDGPRETQYF. The CDR3, as DNA: TGTGCCAGCAGCCAACGGGACGGACCCCGGGAGACCCAGTACTTC.

This clone was seen just once. CDR3 region: CASRDSFSNEKLFF. The CDR3 DNA sequence: TGTGCCAGCAGGGACAGCTTTTCTAATGAAAAACTGTTTTTT. The chain links TRBV2 to TRBJ1-4; D may be TRBD1 (6 bases). CDR1 and CDR2 from the germline V gene are SNHLY and FYNNEI. The V gene lost 6 bases and the J gene lost 3 bases, with 11 bases spanning the gap. There are 14 residues in the CDR3.

The J gene is TRBJ2-1, the V gene TRBV29-1; 10 bases agree with TRBD2. In germline, CDR1 is SQVTM, CDR2 ANQGSEA. The CDR3 covers 16 residues. With 4 bases clipped from V and 4 bases from J, the junction kept 10 bases outside the gene matches. CDR3 bases: TGCAGCGTTGTCGGCGCCCTAGCGGGAGTGTACAATGAGCAGTTCTTC. This codes for CSVVGALAGVYNEQFF.

The rearrangement links TRBV2 to TRBJ2-7; D unresolved. The CDR3 has 14 amino acids. Trimming shortened V by 3 bases and J by 1 base, and 10 bases separated the two germline ends. CDR1 SNHLY and CDR2 FYNNEI come from the germline V gene. This CDR3 is CASSDYPASYEQYF. The CDR3 DNA reads TGTGCCAGCAGTGATTACCCAGCTTCCTACGAGCAGTACTTC.

V gene TRBV7-9 combines with J gene TRBJ1-2; a weak D match, TRBD1 (6 bases). The length of the CDR3 is 13 residues. The V end lost 2 bases, the J end lost 6 bases, and 10 bases lay between the germline ends. Germline V lookup: CDR1 SEHNR, CDR2 FQNEAQ (reference sequence). CDR3 region: CASSLPRGNGYTF. CDR3 sequence (DNA): TGTGCCAGCAGCTTACCCAGGGGAAATGGCTACACCTTC.

This clone came up once. The rearrangement links TRBV7-8 to TRBJ2-7; tentatively, D is TRBD2 (6 bases). The V end was cut by 4 bases, the J end by 2 bases, with 9 bases between. Per germline, CDR1 SGHVS and CDR2 FQNEAQ. The CDR3 is 13 amino acids. CDR3 loop: CASSSSAPYEQYF. In nucleotides, the CDR3 is TGTGCCAGCAGCTCTAGCGCTCCCTACGAGCAGTACTTC.

This sequence joins TRBV11-2 and TRBJ2-1; TRBD2 matches at 8 bases. V gave up 11 bases and J gave up 2 bases; unmatched junction bases: 8. Germline V gene sequence: CDR1 SGHAT, CDR2 FQNNGV. The CDR3 runs to 14 residues. CDR3 loop: CASSGQFTYNEQFF. CDR3 nucleotide sequence: TGTGCCTCTAGCGGGCAATTCACCTACAATGAGCAGTTCTTC.

This sequence joins TRBV30 and TRBJ1-5; D is possibly TRBD1 (5 bases). The CDR3 totals 12 residues. The germline CDR1 and CDR2 sequences are GTSNPN and SVGIG (reference sequence). V was pared by 5 bases and J by 3 bases, with 8 bases between. The CDR3 region is CAWSRANQPQHF. CDR3 DNA: TGTGCCTGGTCCAGGGCCAATCAGCCCCAGCATTTT.

V is TRBV5-4 and J is TRBJ2-7; 7 bases agree with TRBD1. There are 15 residues in the CDR3. The germline CDR1 and CDR2 sequences are SGHNT and YYREEE (reference sequence). Trimming took 4 bases from V and 0 from J; bases not matched to a gene: 7. CDR3 sequence reads: CASSETGEVSYEQYF. CDR3 nucleotide sequence: TGTGCCAGCAGCGAAACAGGGGAAGTCTCCTACGAGCAGTACTTC. The variable domain in full, completed from reference TRBV5-4 and TRBJ2-7, reads ETGVTQSPTHLIKTRGQQVTLRCSSQSGHNTVSWYQQALGQGPQFIFQYYREEENGRGNFPPRFSGLQFPNYSSELNVNALELDDSALYLCASSETGEVSYEQYFGPGTRLTVT.

The chain couples TRBV2 to TRBJ2-7; D is unresolved. This CDR3 spans 8 amino acids. Trimming shortened V by 7 bases and J by 8 bases, and 3 bases separated the two germline ends. Germline V gene lookup returns CDR1 SNHLY and CDR2 FYNNEI. Here the CDR3 reads CASNQQYF. The CDR3 DNA reads TGTGCCAGCAACCAGCAGTACTTC.

The chain couples TRBV6-4 to TRBJ1-2; a possible D gene is TRBD1 (5 bases). The ends were cut back, 4 bases at V and 11 bases at J, with 20 bases in the middle. This CDR3 comprises 14 residues. The V gene's germline CDR1 is MRHNA and CDR2 SNTAGT. This chain's CDR3 is CASSGPGLDGGYTF. The CDR3 nucleotides read TGTGCCAGCAGTGGACCGGGACTTGATGGTGGTTACACCTTC.